One and the same sample provided the 2 T cell receptor beta chains below, sequenced in a study of CD8 T cells in ankylosing spondylitis. Study-level results: Characteristic, it appeared, of ankylosing spondylitis blood was a TCR beta motif of roughly eight highly homologous variants.

TCRdb re-derived calls from the 5' RACE reads in MiXCR, one entry per CDR3 protein. The sample shows around 770,000 distinct CDR3 sequences, 10% to 15% of them seen only once. These receptors' antigens are unknown. What was sequenced was blood, either unsorted or a sorted T cell fraction (not recorded which). All receptors derive from a male donor with ankylosing spondylitis.

This clonotype was seen ten or more times. The chain combines TRBV12-3 or TRBV12-4 with TRBJ1-1; possibly TRBD1 for D (6 bases). This CDR3 is 14 amino acids long. The V gene lost 4 bases and the J gene lost 4 bases, with 13 bases spanning the gap. The CDR3 sequence is CASSSPTGLTEAFF. The CDR3 DNA reads TGTGCCAGCAGTTCACCGACAGGCCTCACTGAAGCTTTCTTT.

This chain connects TRBV27 to TRBJ1-2, with D perhaps matching TRBD1 (5 bases). V gave up 3 bases and J gave up 6 bases, with 14 bases separating them. The germline CDR1 and CDR2 sequences are MNHEY and SMNVEV (reference sequence). This CDR3 has 14 amino acids. Written as DNA, the CDR3 is TGTGCCAGCAGTTTTCGCTCAGGGACCAATGGCTACACCTTC. Protein: CASSFRSGTNGYTF.